These T cell receptor beta chains were read from a single sample in a study of CD8+ T cells in alopecia areata. Assay: immunoSEQ multiplex PCR; the TCRdb copy retains only in-frame clones and omits some. The profile shows about 76,000 clones, around 61% of them singletons. The sequenced sample was CD8+ T cells sorted from blood, obtained at week 24, from a patient treated with tofacitinib. Source of these receptors: a human donor with alopecia areata. Each CDR3 is given with its conserved first and last residue. A D gene is named only where the DNA matches it firmly. Clone sizes are given selectively: once, few, many, or a class where the clone is expanded.

D	size	V	J	length	DNA	CDR3
.	medium-sized	TRBV27	TRBJ1-2	16	TGTGCCAGCAGTTTCGTGTTTCAGGCTTCGAACTATGGCTACACCTTC	CASSFVFQASNYGYTF
.	.	TRBV30	TRBJ1-1	13	TGTGCCTGGAGTGTAACGGTGAACACTGAAGCTTTCTTT	CAWSVTVNTEAFF
TRBD1	few	TRBV4-1	TRBJ2-3	16	TGCGCCAGCAGGTCTCTGGGACAGGGGTTTGAAGATACGCAGTATTTT	CASRSLGQGFEDTQYF
TRBD2	once	TRBV5-1	TRBJ2-1	15	TGCGCCAGCAGCCGTGAGGGACTAGCGGGAGAGGAGCAGTTCTTC	CASSREGLAGEEQFF
.	.	TRBV9	TRBJ2-1	16	TGTGCCAGCAGCGACCGGGCGGGGAGCTCCTACAATGAGCAGTTCTTC	CASSDRAGSSYNEQFF
TRBD1	.	TRBV29-1	TRBJ2-7	14	TGCAGCGTTGAGGACAGGTATCCGACCTACGAGCAGTACTTC	CSVEDRYPTYEQYF
.	.	TRBV7-9	TRBJ2-3	13	TGTGCCAGCGGGAGTCTTAGCACAGATACGCAGTATTTT	CASGSLSTDTQYF
.	.	TRBV5-1	TRBJ2-7	13	TGCGCCAGCAGCGAAGCCTTATCCTACGAGCAGTACTTC	CASSEALSYEQYF
TRBD2	.	TRBV5-1	TRBJ2-1	15	TGCGCCAGCAGTCCGCTTGGCGGGAGGTACAATGAGCAGTTCTTC	CASSPLGGRYNEQFF
.	.	TRBV7-6	TRBJ1-2	13	TGTGCCAGCAGTCCCATGGGGCCCTATGGCTACACCTTC	CASSPMGPYGYTF
.	.	TRBV10-3	TRBJ2-7	14	TGTGCCATCAGTGAGTCGGGCGGTCCCTACGAGCAGTACTTC	CAISESGGPYEQYF
.	few	TRBV2	TRBJ1-2	15	TGTGCCAGCAGTGAAGGAAGAACCCCTAACTATGGCTACACCTTC	CASSEGRTPNYGYTF
TRBD1	.	TRBV19	TRBJ2-3	15	TGTGCCAGTACCCTAGGACAGGGGGCCGCAGATACGCAGTATTTT	CASTLGQGAADTQYF
TRBD2	.	TRBV7-6	TRBJ2-5	15	TGTGCCAGCAGCTCGATGGCGGGACTACTAGAGACCCAGTACTTC	CASSSMAGLLETQYF
TRBD2	.	TRBV27	TRBJ2-3	13	TGTGCCAGCAGTTCACTAGCGGAAGATACGCAGTATTTT	CASSSLAEDTQYF
TRBD1	.	TRBV4-3	TRBJ1-5	15	TGCGCCAGCAGCCAGGGGACAGGGGTTAATCAGCCCCAGCATTTT	CASSQGTGVNQPQHF
.	few	TRBV2	TRBJ2-7	16	TGTGCCAGCAGTGAACAAGAGGGACTTAGCTCCTACGAGCAGTACTTC	CASSEQEGLSSYEQYF
TRBD1	few	TRBV27	TRBJ1-4	13	TGTGCCAGCGGGGACAGGGTGAATGAAAAACTGTTTTTT	CASGDRVNEKLFF
.	once	TRBV6-5	TRBJ2-5	14	TGTGCCAGCAGTTACTCGGGGGGCGAAGAGACCCAGTACTTC	CASSYSGGEETQYF
.	.	TRBV7-9	TRBJ1-1	14	TGTGCCAGCAGCTTGTTCAGAGAACAGGGTGAAGCTTTCTTT	CASSLFREQGEAFF
.	.	TRBV9	TRBJ2-7	8	TGTGCCAGCTACGAGCAGTACTTC	CASYEQYF
.	.	TRBV6-5	TRBJ2-1	14	TGTGCCTCCGGTAGGCAGGGGATAAACCAGGAGCAGTTCTTC	CASGRQGINQEQFF
.	.	TRBV13	TRBJ1-2	15	TGTGCCAGCAGCTTGGCCCTAACGGGGGTTTATGGCTACACCTTC	CASSLALTGVYGYTF
TRBD2	.	TRBV5-6	TRBJ2-3	15	TGTGCCAGCAGCTTGGGACTAGCGGACACAGATACGCAGTATTTT	CASSLGLADTDTQYF
TRBD1	few	TRBV27	TRBJ1-1	13	TGTGCCACCAGCTGGGACAGGAACACTGAAGCTTTCTTT	CATSWDRNTEAFF
.	.	TRBV25-1	TRBJ2-3	11	TGTGCCAGCAGTGCGGCGGATACGCAGTATTTT	CASSAADTQYF
.	few	TRBV6-5	TRBJ2-2	14	TGTGCCAGCGGCGCAGGGAAATACACCGGGGAGCTGTTTTTT	CASGAGKYTGELFF